Listed below are T cell receptor beta chains from one sample, sequenced in a study of graft-versus-host responses after intestinal transplantation. Produced via immunoSEQ multiplex PCR; TCRdb's table is partial and in-frame only. The table has around 20,000 clones, about 35% seen once. Sample: alloreactive CD8+ T cells from a mixed lymphocyte reaction culture, taken before intestinal transplant. The receptors stem from a human patient who received an intestinal transplant. CDR3s include the opening cysteine and the closing phenylalanine or tryptophan. Fields, in order: V gene, CDR3 protein.

V: TRBV4-2
CDR3: CASSQEDNTGELFF

V: TRBV7-9
CDR3: CASVGGTGTGELFF

V: TRBV6-5
CDR3: CASSYGYTF

V: TRBV5-4
CDR3: CASSLVTANYGYTF

V: TRBV11-3
CDR3: CASSSGTGGQDEQYF

V: TRBV6-5
CDR3: CASIEWSAYGYTF

V: TRBV11-2
CDR3: CASSNQVIQSKETQYF

V: TRBV7-6
CDR3: CASSPRGGGPGTDTQYF

V: TRBV4-2
CDR3: CASRPRSWRSSTDTQYF

V: TRBV15
CDR3: CATHTGLGSPLHF

V: TRBV7-9
CDR3: CASSLGLAGGRYTQYF

V: TRBV6-1
CDR3: CASSEAFWRVYEQYF

V: TRBV4-1
CDR3: CASSQDWEQGAYEQYF

V: TRBV7-9
CDR3: CASSFTRGTGANVLTF

V: TRBV20-1
CDR3: CSASLVGVF

V: TRBV19
CDR3: CASSLNFHRETQHF

V: TRBV5-1
CDR3: CASRGILYNYGYTF

V: TRBV19
CDR3: CASTWGTGELFF

V: TRBV6-5
CDR3: CASSYSIRGYGYTF

V: TRBV19
CDR3: CASSIGGGPAYEQYF

V: TRBV11-2
CDR3: CASSLSGWTSYEQYF

V: TRBV14
CDR3: CASSQEWGVANYGYTF

V: TRBV6-1
CDR3: CASSRGDSYNEQFF

V: TRBV15
CDR3: CATSRDSGTSNTGELFF

V: TRBV4-3
CDR3: CASSQEALTGYGYTF

V: TRBV7-6
CDR3: CASSLESGGAGKDTQYF

V: TRBV4-1
CDR3: CASSQPGQGVSNEQFF

V: TRBV28
CDR3: CASSLWGTALRAFF

V: TRBV5-3
CDR3: CARSLSTHRRVKFF

V: TRBV2
CDR3: CASSYALFGEQYF

V: TRBV5-6
CDR3: CASSLDFSNYGYTF

V: TRBV27
CDR3: CASSLGGSYEQYF

V: TRBV7-9
CDR3: CASSPETGFLYEQYF

V: TRBV6-1
CDR3: CASTTLPSSDEQFF

V: TRBV15
CDR3: CATSRDLPSGWDEQFF

V: TRBV4-1
CDR3: CASSQGTGGNTEAFF

V: TRBV29-1
CDR3: CSVEPDTYNEQFF